The rows below give T cell receptor beta chains drawn from one sample of a study of monozygotic twins with inflammatory bowel disease. TCRdb re-called the 5' RACE reads and catalogs CDR3 proteins one per entry, DNA excluded. The table gives around 400,000 distinct CDR3 sequences; the top ten clones make up 2% to 3% of it. Sequencing was performed on blood. The receptor source for this set is a human donor with ulcerative colitis or Crohn's disease, or a healthy co-twin of an affected twin (not recorded which). The CDR3 runs from the conserved cysteine through the conserved F or W.

length	V	J	CDR3
19	TRBV6-2/TRBV6-3	TRBJ2-2	CASSSKTGTSGSNTGELFF
15	TRBV4-1	TRBJ1-4	CASSQEQFPNEKLFF
13	TRBV30	TRBJ1-5	CAWSHTEDQPQHF
15	TRBV7-2	TRBJ1-3	CASSRNRDSGNTIYF
15	TRBV3-1	TRBJ2-3	CASSQGSGTTDTQYF
13	TRBV2	TRBJ2-5	CASSELEALAQYF
19	TRBV10-3	TRBJ2-1	CAPSWAALMGGPVYNEQFF
14	TRBV4-1	TRBJ2-2	CASSQVTNTGELFF
16	TRBV3-1	TRBJ1-1	CASSQDLGGRNTEAFF
15	TRBV29-1	TRBJ2-1	CSGLEWPGPYNEQFF
13	TRBV11-2	TRBJ1-4	CASSPSSNEKLFF
15	TRBV27	TRBJ2-2	CASSTGTDPTGELFF
13	TRBV27	TRBJ2-3	CASSLSTGDTQYF
12	TRBV5-1	TRBJ2-1	CASSSTRNEQFF
15	TRBV10-2	TRBJ2-3	CASRPLATSTDTQYF
13	TRBV20-1	TRBJ1-5	CSAVDLSNQPQHF
15	TRBV2	TRBJ2-4	CASSTVPLAKNIQYF
15	TRBV2	TRBJ2-5	CASSDGLAGVETQYF
15	TRBV12-3/TRBV12-4	TRBJ1-5	CASSLSGQSNQPQHF
13	TRBV29-1	TRBJ2-7	CSVGGSTGYEQYF
17	TRBV5-4	TRBJ2-7	CASSPTPSGGARYEQYF
18	TRBV6-5	TRBJ1-2	CASSSLPRGTGGHYGYTF
14	TRBV6-5	TRBJ1-2	CASSYGTPSYGYTF
15	TRBV27	TRBJ2-7	CASSPLGGFWHEQYF
15	TRBV9	TRBJ1-4	CASSVDAEKNEKLFF
14	TRBV2	TRBJ2-1	CASRKGLAGNEQFF
15	TRBV20-1	TRBJ1-2	CSARGQASANYGYTF
13	TRBV5-6	TRBJ1-2	CASSFGREAGYTF
16	TRBV7-9	TRBJ2-5	CASSLISWGAKETQYF
12	TRBV19	TRBJ2-4	CASSTTGRIQYF
15	TRBV5-8	TRBJ2-5	CASSRRVLMAETQYF
15	TRBV15	TRBJ1-2	CATSRESRVQKGYTF
13	TRBV27	TRBJ2-7	CASRLSASYEQYF
14	TRBV6-1	TRBJ1-6	CASSAWDRGSPLHF
19	TRBV13	TRBJ2-5	CASSYPPPTGDQTQETQYF
14	TRBV29-1	TRBJ1-1	CSVEVGAASTEAFF
14	TRBV20-1	TRBJ2-3	CSATLATSTDTQYF
14	TRBV12-3/TRBV12-4	TRBJ2-5	CASTMWSGGETQYF
16	TRBV5-1	TRBJ2-3	CASSLVVTVSTDTQYF
14	TRBV3-1	TRBJ1-1	CASSQGTFNTEAFF
16	TRBV7-9	TRBJ2-6	CASSLEGGVRANVLTF
14	TRBV20-1	TRBJ2-1	CSASRDRGYSEQFF
16	TRBV12-3/TRBV12-4	TRBJ2-3	CASGILAGGSTDTQYF
14	TRBV4-1	TRBJ2-7	CASSQGRGAHEQYF
16	TRBV28	TRBJ2-5	CASSLTFRQPKQTQYF
15	TRBV27	TRBJ2-7	CASSFTTGTPYEQYF
15	TRBV27	TRBJ2-2	CASSYRAGGTGELFF
14	TRBV2	TRBJ1-1	CASRTQGVNTEAFF
13	TRBV6-5	TRBJ2-7	CASSRTGFNEQYF